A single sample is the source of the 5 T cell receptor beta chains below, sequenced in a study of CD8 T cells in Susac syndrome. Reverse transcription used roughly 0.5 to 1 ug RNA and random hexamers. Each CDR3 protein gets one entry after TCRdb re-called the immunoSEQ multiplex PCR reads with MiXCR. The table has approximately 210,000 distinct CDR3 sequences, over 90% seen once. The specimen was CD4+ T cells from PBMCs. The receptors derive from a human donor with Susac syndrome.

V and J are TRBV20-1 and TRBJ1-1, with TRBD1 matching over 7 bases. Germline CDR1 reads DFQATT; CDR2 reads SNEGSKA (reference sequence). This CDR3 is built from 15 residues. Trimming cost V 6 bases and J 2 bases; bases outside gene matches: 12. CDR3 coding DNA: TGCAGTGCGAGCGCCGGGACAGCAATTAACACTGAAGCTTTCTTT. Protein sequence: CSASAGTAINTEAFF.

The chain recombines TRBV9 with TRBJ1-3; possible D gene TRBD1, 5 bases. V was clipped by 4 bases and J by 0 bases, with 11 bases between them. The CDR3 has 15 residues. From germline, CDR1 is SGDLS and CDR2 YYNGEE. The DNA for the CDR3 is TGTGCCAGCAGCCCAGGGTGGGGCTCTGGAAACACCATATATTTT. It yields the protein CASSPGWGSGNTIYF.

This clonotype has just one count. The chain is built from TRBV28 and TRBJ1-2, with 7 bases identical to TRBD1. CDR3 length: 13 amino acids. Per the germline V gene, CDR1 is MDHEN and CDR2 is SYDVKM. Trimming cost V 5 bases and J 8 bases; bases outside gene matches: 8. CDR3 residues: CASSPTGFEGYTF. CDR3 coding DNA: TGTGCCAGCAGTCCGACAGGGTTTGAGGGCTACACCTTC.

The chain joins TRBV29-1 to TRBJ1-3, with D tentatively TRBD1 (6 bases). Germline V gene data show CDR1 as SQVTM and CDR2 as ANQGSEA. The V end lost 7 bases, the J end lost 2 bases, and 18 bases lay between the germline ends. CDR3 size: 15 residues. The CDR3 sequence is CSARDTSFTGNTIYF. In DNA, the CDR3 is TGCAGCGCCCGGGACACCAGTTTTACTGGAAACACCATATATTTT.

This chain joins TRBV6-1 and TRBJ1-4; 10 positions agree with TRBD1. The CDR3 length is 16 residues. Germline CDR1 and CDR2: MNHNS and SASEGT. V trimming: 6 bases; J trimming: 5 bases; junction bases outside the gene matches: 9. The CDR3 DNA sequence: TGTGCCAGCAGACACCGGGACAGGGGACAGAATGAAAAACTGTTTTTT. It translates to CASRHRDRGQNEKLFF.